This entry describes one TCR beta chain. The data stem from a study of T cell changes during pregnancy in multiple sclerosis. This CDR3 region has 19 residues. Germline V lookup: CDR1 SGHAT, CDR2 FQNNGV. With 6 bases clipped from V and 6 bases from J, the junction kept 25 bases outside the gene matches. Measured with immunoSEQ multiplex PCR; TCRdb has only the in-frame clones, and not every one. This repertoire shows about 57,000 clones, approximately 92% found once; its top ten account for less than 0.4%. V gene TRBV11-2 combines with J gene TRBJ2-7, with 8 bases that match TRBD2. The sequenced sample was CD4+ T cells from peripheral blood mononuclear cells, obtained before pregnancy. The TCR sequence derives from a female donor with multiple sclerosis, enrolled in a pregnancy study. In nucleotides, the CDR3 is TGTGCCAGCAGTCAAGAGGGGTGGGGAGGCGGGAGGCGCCAAGTCGAGCAGTACTTC. Amino acids: CASSQEGWGGGRRQVEQYF.